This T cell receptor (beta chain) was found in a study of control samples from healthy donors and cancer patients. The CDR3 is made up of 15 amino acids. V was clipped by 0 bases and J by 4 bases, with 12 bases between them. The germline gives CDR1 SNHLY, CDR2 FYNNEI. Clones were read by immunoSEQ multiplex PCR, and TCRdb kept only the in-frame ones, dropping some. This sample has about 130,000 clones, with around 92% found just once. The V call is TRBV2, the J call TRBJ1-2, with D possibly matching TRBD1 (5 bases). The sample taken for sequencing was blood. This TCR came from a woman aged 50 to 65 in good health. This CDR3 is CASSEASAGTYGYTF. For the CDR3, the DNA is TGTGCCAGCAGTGAAGCGAGTGCAGGGACCTATGGCTACACCTTC.